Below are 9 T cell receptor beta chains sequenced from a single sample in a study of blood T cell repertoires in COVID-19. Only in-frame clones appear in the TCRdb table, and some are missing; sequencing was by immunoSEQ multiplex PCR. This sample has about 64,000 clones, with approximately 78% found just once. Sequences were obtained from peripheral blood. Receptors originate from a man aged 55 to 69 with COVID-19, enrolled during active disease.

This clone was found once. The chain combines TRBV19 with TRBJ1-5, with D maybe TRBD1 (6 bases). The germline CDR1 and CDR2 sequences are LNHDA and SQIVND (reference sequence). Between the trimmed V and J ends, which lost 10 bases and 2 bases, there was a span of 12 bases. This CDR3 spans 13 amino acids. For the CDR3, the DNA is TGTGCCACCAGTGGACAGCGCAATCAGCCCCAGCATTTT. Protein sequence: CATSGQRNQPQHF. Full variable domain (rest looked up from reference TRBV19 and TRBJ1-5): DGGITQSPKYLFRKEGQNVTLSCEQNLNHDAMYWYRQDPGQGLRLIYYSQIVNDFQKGDIAEGYSVSREKKESFPLTVTSAQKNPTAFYLCATSGQRNQPQHFGDGTRLSIL.

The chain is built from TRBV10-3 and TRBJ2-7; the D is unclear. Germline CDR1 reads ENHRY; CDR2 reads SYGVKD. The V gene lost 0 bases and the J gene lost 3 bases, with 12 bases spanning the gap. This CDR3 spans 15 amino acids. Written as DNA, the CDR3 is TGTGCCATCAGTGAGTCGGCTAGTCTCAACTACGAGCAGTACTTC. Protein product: CAISESASLNYEQYF.

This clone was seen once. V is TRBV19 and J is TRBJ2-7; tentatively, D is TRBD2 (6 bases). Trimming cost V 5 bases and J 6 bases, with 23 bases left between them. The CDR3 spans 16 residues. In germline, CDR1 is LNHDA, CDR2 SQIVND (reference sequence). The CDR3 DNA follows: TGTGCCAGTAGTCCCCCGAGAGGCGGAGGGGTGTCCGAGCAGTACTTC. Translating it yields CASSPPRGGGVSEQYF.

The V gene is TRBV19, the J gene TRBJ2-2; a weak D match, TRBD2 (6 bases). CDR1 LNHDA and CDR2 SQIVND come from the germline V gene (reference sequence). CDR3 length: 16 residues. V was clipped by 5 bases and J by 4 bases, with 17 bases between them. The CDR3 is CASSQRSGPVTGELFF. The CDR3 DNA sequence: TGTGCCAGTAGTCAAAGGAGCGGGCCAGTCACCGGGGAGCTGTTTTTT.

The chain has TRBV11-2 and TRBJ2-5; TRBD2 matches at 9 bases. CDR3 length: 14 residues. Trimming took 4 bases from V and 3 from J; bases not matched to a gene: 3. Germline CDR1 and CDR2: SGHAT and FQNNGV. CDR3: CASSSLAGKETQYF. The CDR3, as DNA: TGTGCCAGCAGCTCCCTAGCGGGGAAAGAGACCCAGTACTTC.

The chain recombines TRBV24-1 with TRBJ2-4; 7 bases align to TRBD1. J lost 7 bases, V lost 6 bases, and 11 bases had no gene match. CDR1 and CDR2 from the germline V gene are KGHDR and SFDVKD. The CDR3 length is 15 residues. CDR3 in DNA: TGTGCCACCAGTTCCCCGGGCTCGACAGGGAACATTCAGTACTTC. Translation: CATSSPGSTGNIQYF.

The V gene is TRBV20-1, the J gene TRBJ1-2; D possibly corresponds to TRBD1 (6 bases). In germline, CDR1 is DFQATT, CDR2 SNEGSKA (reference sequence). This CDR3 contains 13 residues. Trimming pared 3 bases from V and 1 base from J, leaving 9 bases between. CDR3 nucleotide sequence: TGCAGTGCTAGTCCCAGGGGTAACTATGGCTACACCTTC. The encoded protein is CSASPRGNYGYTF.

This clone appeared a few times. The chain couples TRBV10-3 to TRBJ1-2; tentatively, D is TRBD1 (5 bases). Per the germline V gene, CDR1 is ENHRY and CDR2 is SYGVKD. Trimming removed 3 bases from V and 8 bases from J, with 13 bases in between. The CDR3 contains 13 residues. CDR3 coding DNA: TGTGCCATCAGTGAATCAGGTCAGGGAGGCTACACCTTC. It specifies CAISESGQGGYTF.

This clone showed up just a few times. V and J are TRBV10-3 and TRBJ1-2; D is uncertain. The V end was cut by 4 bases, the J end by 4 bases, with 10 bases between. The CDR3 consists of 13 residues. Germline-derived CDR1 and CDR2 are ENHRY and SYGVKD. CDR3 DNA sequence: TGTGCCATCAGTGCTACTCCATTCTATGGCTACACCTTC. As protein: CAISATPFYGYTF.